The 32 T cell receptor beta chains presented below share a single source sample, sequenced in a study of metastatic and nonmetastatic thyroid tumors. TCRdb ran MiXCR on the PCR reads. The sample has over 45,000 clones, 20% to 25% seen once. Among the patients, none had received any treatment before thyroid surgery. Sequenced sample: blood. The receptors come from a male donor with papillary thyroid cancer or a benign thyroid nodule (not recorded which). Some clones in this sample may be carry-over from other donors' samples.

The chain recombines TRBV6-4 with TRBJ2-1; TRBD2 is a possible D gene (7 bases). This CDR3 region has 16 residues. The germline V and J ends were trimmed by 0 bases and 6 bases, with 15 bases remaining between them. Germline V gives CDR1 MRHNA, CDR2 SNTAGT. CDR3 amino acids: CASSDSGAGDVNEQFF. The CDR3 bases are TGTGCCAGCAGTGACTCGGGGGCGGGAGATGTCAATGAGCAGTTCTTC.

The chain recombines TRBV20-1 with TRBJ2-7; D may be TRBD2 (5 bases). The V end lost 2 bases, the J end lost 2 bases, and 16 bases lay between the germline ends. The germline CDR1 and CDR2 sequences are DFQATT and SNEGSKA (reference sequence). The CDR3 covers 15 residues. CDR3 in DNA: TGCAGTGCTAGACGCCCCCGAGGGAGAACCTACGAGCAGTACTTC. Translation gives CSARRPRGRTYEQYF.

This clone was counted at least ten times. DNA of the CDR3: TGTGTCGAGACGCACGCACTAGCGGGGTACAATGAGCAGTTCTTC. Its translation: CVETHALAGYNEQFF. The rearrangement uses TRBV25-1 and TRBJ2-1, with TRBD2 identical over 10 bases. Germline assignment: CDR1 MGHDK and CDR2 SYGVNS. CDR3 length: 15 amino acids.

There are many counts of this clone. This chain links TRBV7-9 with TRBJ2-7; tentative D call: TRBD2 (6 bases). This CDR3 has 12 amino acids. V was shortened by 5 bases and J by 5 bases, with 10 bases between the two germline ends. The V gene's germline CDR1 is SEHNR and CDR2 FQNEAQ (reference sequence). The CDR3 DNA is TGTGCCAGCAGCGAGGACTACAACGAGCAGTACTTC. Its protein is CASSEDYNEQYF.

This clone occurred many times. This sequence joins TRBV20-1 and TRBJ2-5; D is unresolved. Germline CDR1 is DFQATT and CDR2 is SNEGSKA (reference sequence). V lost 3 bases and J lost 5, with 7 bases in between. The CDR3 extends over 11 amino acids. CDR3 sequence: CSASLLETQYF. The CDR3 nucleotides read TGCAGTGCTAGTTTACTGGAGACCCAGTACTTC.

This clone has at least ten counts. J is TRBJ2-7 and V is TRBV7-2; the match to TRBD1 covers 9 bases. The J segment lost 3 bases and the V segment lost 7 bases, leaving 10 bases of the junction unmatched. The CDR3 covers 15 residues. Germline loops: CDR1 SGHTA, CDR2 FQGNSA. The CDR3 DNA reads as TGTGCCAGCAAAGAAACCGGGACAGGGCTCTACGAGCAGTACTTC. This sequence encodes CASKETGTGLYEQYF.

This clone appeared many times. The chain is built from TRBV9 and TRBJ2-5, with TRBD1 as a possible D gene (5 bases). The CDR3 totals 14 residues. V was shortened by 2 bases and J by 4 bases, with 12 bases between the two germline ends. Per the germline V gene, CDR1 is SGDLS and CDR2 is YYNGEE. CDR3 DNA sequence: TGTGCCAGCAGCGTTGGGGTGCAGGGAGAGACCCAGTACTTC. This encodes CASSVGVQGETQYF.

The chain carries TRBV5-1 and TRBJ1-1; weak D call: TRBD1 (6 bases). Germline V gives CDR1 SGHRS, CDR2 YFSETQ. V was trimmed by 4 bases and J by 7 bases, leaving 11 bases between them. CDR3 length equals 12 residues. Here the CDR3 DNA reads TGCGCCAGCAGCCCCGAGACAGGTGAAGCTTTCTTT. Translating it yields CASSPETGEAFF. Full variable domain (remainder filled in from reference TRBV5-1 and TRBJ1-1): KAGVTQTPRYLIKTRGQQVTLSCSPISGHRSVSWYQQTPGQGLQFLFEYFSETQRNKGNFPGRFSGRQFSNSRSEMNVSTLELGDSALYLCASSPETGEAFFGQGTRLTVV.

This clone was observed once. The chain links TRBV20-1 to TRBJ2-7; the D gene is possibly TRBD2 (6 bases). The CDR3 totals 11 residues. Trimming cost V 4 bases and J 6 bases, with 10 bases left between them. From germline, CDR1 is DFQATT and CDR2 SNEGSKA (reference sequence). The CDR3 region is CSAIGGIEQYF. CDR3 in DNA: TGCAGTGCTATTGGAGGGATCGAGCAGTACTTC.

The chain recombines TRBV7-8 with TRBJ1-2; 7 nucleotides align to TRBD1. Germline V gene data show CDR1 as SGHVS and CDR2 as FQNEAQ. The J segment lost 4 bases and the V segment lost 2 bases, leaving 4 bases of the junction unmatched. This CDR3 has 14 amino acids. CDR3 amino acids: CASSLLQGRYGYTF. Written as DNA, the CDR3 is TGTGCCAGCAGCTTATTACAGGGGCGCTATGGCTACACCTTC.

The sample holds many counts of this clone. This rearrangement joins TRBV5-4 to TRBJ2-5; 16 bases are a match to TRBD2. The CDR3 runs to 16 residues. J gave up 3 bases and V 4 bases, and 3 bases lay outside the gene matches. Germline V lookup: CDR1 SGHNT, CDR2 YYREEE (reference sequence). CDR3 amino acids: CASSRGLAGGEETQYF. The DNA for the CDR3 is TGTGCCAGCAGCCGGGGACTAGCGGGAGGGGAAGAGACCCAGTACTTC.

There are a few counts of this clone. CDR3: CASLFVEQFF. The CDR3 DNA sequence: TGTGCCAGCCTTTTTGTTGAGCAGTTCTTC. The V gene is TRBV6-1, the J gene TRBJ2-1; D uncertain. Germline V gene sequence: CDR1 MNHNS, CDR2 SASEGT. The V end lost 8 bases, the J end lost 9 bases, and 8 bases lay between the germline ends. The CDR3 runs 10 residues.

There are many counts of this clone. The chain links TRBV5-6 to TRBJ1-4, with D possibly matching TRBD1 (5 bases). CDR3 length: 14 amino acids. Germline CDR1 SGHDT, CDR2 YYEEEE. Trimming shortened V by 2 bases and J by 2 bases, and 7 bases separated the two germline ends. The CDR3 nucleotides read TGTGCCAGCAGCTTCAGGGTGACTAATGAAAAACTGTTTTTT. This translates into CASSFRVTNEKLFF.

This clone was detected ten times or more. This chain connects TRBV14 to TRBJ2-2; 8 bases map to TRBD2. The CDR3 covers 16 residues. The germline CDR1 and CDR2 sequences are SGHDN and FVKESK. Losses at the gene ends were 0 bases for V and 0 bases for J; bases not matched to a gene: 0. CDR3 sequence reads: CASSQELAANTGELFF. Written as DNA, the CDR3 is TGTGCCAGCAGCCAAGAACTAGCGGCGAACACCGGGGAGCTGTTTTTT.

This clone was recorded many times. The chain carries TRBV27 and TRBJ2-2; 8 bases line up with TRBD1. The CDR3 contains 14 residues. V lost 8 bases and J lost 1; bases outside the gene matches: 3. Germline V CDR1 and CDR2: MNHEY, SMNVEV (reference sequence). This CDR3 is CASLDRGNTGELFF. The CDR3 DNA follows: TGTGCCAGCCTCGACAGGGGGAACACCGGGGAGCTGTTTTTT.

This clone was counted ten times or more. Here the CDR3 DNA reads TGTGCCTGGACTCGGCCCCGGACTAGCGGGACTCACGAGCAGTACTTC. It yields the protein CAWTRPRTSGTHEQYF. The chain recombines TRBV30 with TRBJ2-7; TRBD2 matches 12 bases. The length of the CDR3 is 16 residues. V was clipped by 4 bases and J by 5 bases; unmatched bases: 12. Germline CDR1 GTSNPN, CDR2 SVGIG (reference sequence).

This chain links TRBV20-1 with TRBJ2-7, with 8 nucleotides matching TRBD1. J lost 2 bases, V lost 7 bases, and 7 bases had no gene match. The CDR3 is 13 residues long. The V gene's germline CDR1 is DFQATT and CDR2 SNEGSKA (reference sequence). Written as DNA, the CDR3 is TGCAGTGTTGCCGGACAGGGAACCTACGAGCAGTACTTC. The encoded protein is CSVAGQGTYEQYF.

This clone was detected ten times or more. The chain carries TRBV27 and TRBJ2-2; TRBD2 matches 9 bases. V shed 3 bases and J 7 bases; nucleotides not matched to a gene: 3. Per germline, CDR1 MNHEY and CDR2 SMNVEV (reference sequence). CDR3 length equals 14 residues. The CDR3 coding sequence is TGTGCCAGCAGTTTGGCTAGCGGGAACGGGGAGCTGTTTTTT. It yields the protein CASSLASGNGELFF.

The CDR3 bases are TGTGCCAGCAGTCCCTATGGTGGACAGGGGTACGAGCAGTACTTC. It yields the protein CASSPYGGQGYEQYF. J is TRBJ2-7 and V is TRBV28; 9 positions match TRBD1. Germline CDR1 is MDHEN and CDR2 is SYDVKM. The CDR3 is 15 residues long. Trimming cost V 5 bases and J 4 bases; bases outside gene matches: 9.

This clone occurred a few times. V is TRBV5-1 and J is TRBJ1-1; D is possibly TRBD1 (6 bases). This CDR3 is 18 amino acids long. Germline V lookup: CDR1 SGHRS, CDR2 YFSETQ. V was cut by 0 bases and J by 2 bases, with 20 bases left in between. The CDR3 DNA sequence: TGCGCCAGCAGCTTGGTTGGGGGCGAAATCATAGGAAACACTGAAGCTTTCTTT. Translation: CASSLVGGEIIGNTEAFF.

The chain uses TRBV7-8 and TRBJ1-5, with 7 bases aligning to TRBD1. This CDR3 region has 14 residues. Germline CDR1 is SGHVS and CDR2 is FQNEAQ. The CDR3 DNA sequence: TGTTCCACCGAGGGACAGTGGAAGAGTCAGCCCCAGCATTTT. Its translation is CSTEGQWKSQPQHF.

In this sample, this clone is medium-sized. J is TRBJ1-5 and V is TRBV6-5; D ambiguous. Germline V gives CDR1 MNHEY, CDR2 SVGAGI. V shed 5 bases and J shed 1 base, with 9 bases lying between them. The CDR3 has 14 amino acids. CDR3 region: CASSTRQSNQPQHF. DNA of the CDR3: TGTGCCAGCAGTACTCGCCAAAGCAATCAGCCCCAGCATTTT.

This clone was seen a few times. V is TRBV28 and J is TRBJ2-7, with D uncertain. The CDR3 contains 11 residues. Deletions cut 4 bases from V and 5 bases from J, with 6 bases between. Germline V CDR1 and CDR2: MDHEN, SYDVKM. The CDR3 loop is CASSSLDEQYF. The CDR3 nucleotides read TGTGCCAGCAGTTCCTTGGACGAGCAGTACTTC.

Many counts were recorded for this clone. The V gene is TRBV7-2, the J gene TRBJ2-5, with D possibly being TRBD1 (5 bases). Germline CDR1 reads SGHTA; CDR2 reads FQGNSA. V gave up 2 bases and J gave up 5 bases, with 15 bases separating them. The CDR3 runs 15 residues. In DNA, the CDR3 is TGTGCCAGCAGCTTATGGCACTCGAAGGGGGAGACCCAGTACTTC. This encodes CASSLWHSKGETQYF.

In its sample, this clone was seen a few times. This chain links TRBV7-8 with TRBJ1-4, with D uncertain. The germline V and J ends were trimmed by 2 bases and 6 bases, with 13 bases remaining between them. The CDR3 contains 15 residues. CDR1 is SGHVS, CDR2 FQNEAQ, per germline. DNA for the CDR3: TGTGCCAGCAGCTTATCCACGACCGCTTATGAAAAACTGTTTTTT. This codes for CASSLSTTAYEKLFF.

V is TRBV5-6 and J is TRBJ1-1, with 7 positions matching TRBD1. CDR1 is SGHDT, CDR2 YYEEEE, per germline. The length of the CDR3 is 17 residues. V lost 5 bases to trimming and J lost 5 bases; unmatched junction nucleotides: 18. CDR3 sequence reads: CASSWDPPNRGKTEAFF. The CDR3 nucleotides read TGTGCCAGCAGTTGGGACCCCCCGAACAGGGGAAAAACTGAAGCTTTCTTT.

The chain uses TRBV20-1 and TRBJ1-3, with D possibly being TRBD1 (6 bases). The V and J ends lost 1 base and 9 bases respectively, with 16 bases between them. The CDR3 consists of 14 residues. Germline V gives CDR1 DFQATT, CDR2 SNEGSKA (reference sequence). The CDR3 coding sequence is TGCAGTGCTAGAGGTGTCAGGGACAAGGGCACCATATATTTT. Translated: CSARGVRDKGTIYF.

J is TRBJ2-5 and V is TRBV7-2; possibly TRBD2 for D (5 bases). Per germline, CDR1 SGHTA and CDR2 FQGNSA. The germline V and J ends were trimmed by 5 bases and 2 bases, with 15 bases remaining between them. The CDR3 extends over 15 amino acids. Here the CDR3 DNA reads TGTGCCAGCAGCGGTTGGAGCGGTCCTCAAGAGACCCAGTACTTC. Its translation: CASSGWSGPQETQYF.

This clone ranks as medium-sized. CDR3 nucleotides: TGCGCCACCAAGCCGGGAGGGAACTATGGCTACACCTTC. This gives the protein CATKPGGNYGYTF. V and J are TRBV10-2 and TRBJ1-2; D not certain. Germline loops: CDR1 WSHSY, CDR2 SAAADI. This CDR3 is built from 13 residues. The V and J ends lost 10 bases and 2 bases respectively, with 14 bases between them.

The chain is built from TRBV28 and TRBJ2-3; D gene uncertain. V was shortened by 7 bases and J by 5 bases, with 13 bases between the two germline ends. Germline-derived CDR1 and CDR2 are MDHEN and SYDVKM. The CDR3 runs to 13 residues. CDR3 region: CASNNQQQDTQYF. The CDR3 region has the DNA TGTGCCAGCAATAATCAACAGCAAGATACGCAGTATTTT.

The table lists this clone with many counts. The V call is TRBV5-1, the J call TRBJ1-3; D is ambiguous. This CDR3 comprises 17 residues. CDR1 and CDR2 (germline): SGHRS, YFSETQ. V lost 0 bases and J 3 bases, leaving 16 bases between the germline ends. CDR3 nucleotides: TGCGCCAGCAGCTTGGTCCCCGTTCAGGTCGGTGGAAACACCATATATTTT. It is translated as CASSLVPVQVGGNTIYF.

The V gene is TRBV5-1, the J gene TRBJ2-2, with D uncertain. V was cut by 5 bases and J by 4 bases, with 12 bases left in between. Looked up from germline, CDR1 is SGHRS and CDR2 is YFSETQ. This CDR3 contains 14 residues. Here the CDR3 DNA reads TGCGCCAGCAGTCAAGGACGTGGCACCGGGGAGCTGTTTTTT. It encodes CASSQGRGTGELFF.